This T cell receptor (beta chain) comes out of a study of blood T cell repertoires in COVID-19. Background on the study: Samples came from the United States, Italy and Spain, spanning acute and convalescent COVID-19. The cDNA or gDNA used as material had been derived from T cells, B-cell-depleted T cells, or PBMCs.

Clones were read by immunoSEQ multiplex PCR, and TCRdb kept only the in-frame ones, dropping some. In the table there are about 120,000 clones, around four fifths of which are singletons. The receptor was derived from a man aged 25-45 years with acute or convalescent COVID-19. Sequenced: peripheral blood.

CDR3 nucleotides: TGTGCCAGCACAAGGACAGGGGGCGCGAACACTGAAGCTTTCTTT. As protein: CASTRTGGANTEAFF. This sequence joins TRBV6-5 and TRBJ1-1; 11 bases agree with TRBD1. The CDR3 is 15 amino acids. CDR1 and CDR2 from the germline V gene are MNHEY and SVGAGI. Germline trimming cut 7 bases from V and 1 base from J; bases unmatched to any gene: 5.